This TCR beta chain came from a study of technical replicates of blood from a handful of donors. Germline V gene sequence: CDR1 MNHEY, CDR2 SVGAGI. The length of the CDR3 is 14 residues. Trimming pared 6 bases from V and 1 base from J, leaving 13 bases between. Sequencing was performed with immunoSEQ multiplex PCR; in TCRdb, only in-frame clones are kept and a portion is missing. This table has more than 65,000 clones, just under 97% appearing once. The chain joins TRBV6-5 to TRBJ2-7; D may be TRBD1 (7 bases). Specimen: T cells isolated from PBMCs. This receptor was taken from a human donor in good health. The CDR3 DNA follows: TGTGCCAGCAGCCATCAGGGGGGATCCTACGAGCAGTACTTC. It yields the protein CASSHQGGSYEQYF.